What follows is one T cell receptor beta chain and its context. The data derive from a study of blood T cell repertoires in COVID-19. As for the study in general: Sources were T cells, B-cell-depleted T cells, or PBMCs; the material itself was cDNA or gDNA.

Adults between roughly 18 and 100 years of age took part from 24 US areas. V was clipped by 0 bases and J by 5 bases; unmatched bases: 8. Germline V CDR1 and CDR2: SGHDT, YYEEEE. This CDR3 region has 16 residues. Generated by immunoSEQ multiplex PCR, the TCRdb table keeps only in-frame clones and is missing some. The data hold about 300,000 clones, with 87% observed a single time. V is TRBV5-6 and J is TRBJ2-1, with 7 bases lining up with TRBD2. This clonotype was obtained from a woman aged 30 to 39 who had recovered from COVID-19. The sample was PBMCs or T cells enriched from blood (not recorded which). In nucleotides, the CDR3 is TGTGCCAGCAGCTTGGCCATGGGCGGGGGAAACAATGAGCAGTTCTTC. It encodes CASSLAMGGGNNEQFF.